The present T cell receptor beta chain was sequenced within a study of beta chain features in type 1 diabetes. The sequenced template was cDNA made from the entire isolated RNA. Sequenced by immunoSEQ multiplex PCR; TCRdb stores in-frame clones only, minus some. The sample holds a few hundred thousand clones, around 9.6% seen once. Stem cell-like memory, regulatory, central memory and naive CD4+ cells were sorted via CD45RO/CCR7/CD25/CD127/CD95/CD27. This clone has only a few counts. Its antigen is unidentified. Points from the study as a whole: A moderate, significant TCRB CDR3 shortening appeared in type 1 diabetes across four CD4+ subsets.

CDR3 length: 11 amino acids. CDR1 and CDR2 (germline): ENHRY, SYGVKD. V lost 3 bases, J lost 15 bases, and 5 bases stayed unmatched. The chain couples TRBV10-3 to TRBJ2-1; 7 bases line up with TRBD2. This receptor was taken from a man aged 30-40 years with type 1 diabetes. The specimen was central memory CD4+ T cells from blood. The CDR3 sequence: CAISERDYPFF. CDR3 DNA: TGTGCCATCAGTGAAAGGGACTATCCGTTCTTC.